The present TCR beta chain was sequenced within a study of T cell responses to AZD1222 COVID-19 vaccine. Background on the study: Both about-4-week and about-12-week second-dose recipients were combined.

Broader study findings: Vaccination with two AZD1222 doses was followed by a rise in Spike-specific TCR breadth and depth. The repertoires were collected only after the peak T cell response.

TCRdb keeps only in-frame clones here, not all; method: immunoSEQ multiplex PCR. The table has 84,000 or so clones, 75% to 90% seen once. Looked up from germline, CDR1 is SGHVS and CDR2 is FNYEAQ. This CDR3 is built from 16 residues. V lost 0 bases, J lost 4 bases, and 13 bases lay in between. Turning to this clone: Antigen unknown.

The origin of this receptor is an adult in good health. This chain uses TRBV7-6 with TRBJ1-3; tentatively, D is TRBD1 (6 bases). Sequenced material: peripheral blood, taken on day 0 of AZD1222 vaccination. The CDR3 loop reads CASSLAGAQAGNTIYF. As DNA, the CDR3 is TGTGCCAGCAGCTTAGCGGGGGCCCAAGCGGGAAACACCATATATTTT.